Listed below are T cell receptor beta chains from one sample, sequenced in a study of neoadjuvant anti-PD-1 for oral cavity cancer. Using immunoSEQ multiplex PCR, the repertoire was profiled, and TCRdb retains in-frame clones only, with some absent. This table has several thousand clones, roughly three fifths appearing once. The material sequenced was tumor tissue, taken before nivolumab (anti-PD-1) treatment. Receptors originate from a person between 35 and 79 years old with oral cavity squamous cell carcinoma. The CDR3 runs from the conserved cysteine through the conserved F or W. D genes are given only for firm matches. A row's size may be missing; if present it is once, few, many or a size class.

abundance,v_gene,j_gene,d_gene,CDR3nt,CDR3aa
NA,TRBV9,TRBJ1-2,NA,TGTGCCAGCAGCGTAGGGGAGTGGGGGCTTGGCTACACCTTC,CASSVGEWGLGYTF
NA,TRBV5-4,TRBJ1-2,NA,TGTGCCAGCAGCTTGGCCGGGGTAATCGGATATGGCTACACCTTC,CASSLAGVIGYGYTF
NA,TRBV30,TRBJ2-3,NA,TGTGCCTGGAGTGTACGATTCGGGGATACGCAGTATTTT,CAWSVRFGDTQYF
NA,TRBV7-2,TRBJ2-4,TRBD1,TGTGCCAGCAGCCCAAGGCCCAGGGGGATACTGACCAAAAACATTCAGTACTTC,CASSPRPRGILTKNIQYF
few,TRBV5-4,TRBJ2-3,TRBD2,TGTGCCAGCAGCTCGGGGGGGGCGGGAACCACAGATACGCAGTATTTT,CASSSGGAGTTDTQYF
NA,TRBV7-6,TRBJ2-7,TRBD1,TGTGCCAGCAGCACTCGGACAGGGGTCGGCTACGAGCAGTACTTC,CASSTRTGVGYEQYF
NA,TRBV5-1,TRBJ2-5,NA,TGCGCCAGCAGCTTGAGGGATACTAAAGAGACCCAGTACTTC,CASSLRDTKETQYF
NA,TRBV30,TRBJ2-5,NA,TGTGCCTGGAGTGTACTCGGGTCCGGGACCCAGTACTTC,CAWSVLGSGTQYF
few,TRBV28,TRBJ1-2,TRBD1,TGTGCCAGCAGTTATCAGGGGGGGAACTATGGCTACACCTTC,CASSYQGGNYGYTF
NA,TRBV6-1,TRBJ1-2,NA,TGTGCCAGCAGGGACGACAGTTACTATGGCTACACCTTC,CASRDDSYYGYTF
few,TRBV5-6,TRBJ1-6,TRBD1,TGTGCCAGCAGCTTCCGGACAGGGCCTAATTCACCCCTCCACTTT,CASSFRTGPNSPLHF
NA,TRBV6-5,TRBJ2-7,NA,TGTGCCAGCAGTTACTCTCGGGACAACTCCTACGAGCAGTACTTC,CASSYSRDNSYEQYF
NA,TRBV6-5,TRBJ1-4,NA,TGTGCCAGCAGTTCCGGCCTCAATGAAAAACTGTTTTTT,CASSSGLNEKLFF
NA,TRBV7-2,TRBJ2-5,TRBD1,TGTGCCAGCAGCAAACGGACAGGGTGGGAACAAGAGACCCAGTACTTC,CASSKRTGWEQETQYF
once,TRBV30,TRBJ1-6,NA,TGTGCCTGGAGTGGGGGGACCCGAAGCTCCTATAATTCACCCCTCCACTTT,CAWSGGTRSSYNSPLHF
few,TRBV5-8,TRBJ1-5,NA,TGTGCCAGCAGCTTGAGGGTTGGGGGGCCCGATCAGCCCCAGCATTTT,CASSLRVGGPDQPQHF
NA,TRBV2,TRBJ2-3,TRBD2,TGTGCCAGCACCGAGGGATCAGGGACTAACACAGATACGCAGTATTTT,CASTEGSGTNTDTQYF
NA,TRBV9,TRBJ2-5,TRBD1,TGTGCCAGCAGCGCTGACAGGGGGCAAGAGACCCAGTACTTC,CASSADRGQETQYF
NA,TRBV9,TRBJ1-1,NA,TGTGCCAGCAGCCCGAGGGGAAGCCTGAACACTGAAGCTTTCTTT,CASSPRGSLNTEAFF
NA,TRBV18,TRBJ2-1,TRBD2,TGTGCCAGCTCACAAGGACTAGCGGGAGGGCGGTGGCAGTTCTTC,CASSQGLAGGRWQFF
NA,TRBV27,TRBJ2-7,NA,TGTGCCAGCAGTTCCCCCCCCGGATCCTACGAGCAGTACTTC,CASSSPPGSYEQYF
NA,TRBV18,TRBJ1-1,NA,TGTGCCAGCTCACCTGTGACGGGGAACACTGAAGCTTTCTTT,CASSPVTGNTEAFF
NA,TRBV5-1,TRBJ1-3,NA,TGCGCCAGCAGCTTGGGGGGTGGAAACACCATATATTTT,CASSLGGGNTIYF
NA,TRBV15,TRBJ1-1,TRBD1,TGTGCCACCAGCAGAATTGACAGGGCGCACACTGAAGCTTTCTTT,CATSRIDRAHTEAFF
NA,TRBV28,TRBJ1-5,NA,TGTGCCAGCAGTTCAGGACAGTTGAACAATCAGCCCCAGCATTTT,CASSSGQLNNQPQHF
few,TRBV2,TRBJ2-5,NA,TGTGCCAGCAGGGTCCTTTCGGGGGCCTCCGGGGAGACCCAGTACTTC,CASRVLSGASGETQYF
few,TRBV7-9,TRBJ2-7,TRBD2,TGTGCCAGCAGCCCCCCCTGGGGGGGCTCCTACGAGCAGTACTTC,CASSPPWGGSYEQYF
NA,TRBV5-1,TRBJ1-4,NA,TGCGCCAGCAGCCTCTCGACAGGTCAACTGTTTTTT,CASSLSTGQLFF
NA,TRBV6-5,TRBJ1-2,NA,TGTGCCAGCACCAGGGCCCCGGACGGGTATGGCTACACCTTC,CASTRAPDGYGYTF
NA,TRBV6-5,TRBJ1-4,NA,TGTGCCAGCAAAACCGGGGGTGCAACTAATGAAAAACTGTTTTTT,CASKTGGATNEKLFF
NA,TRBV19,TRBJ2-7,NA,TGTGCCAGTGGAAGGACCCTTAACGAGCAGTACTTC,CASGRTLNEQYF
NA,TRBV18,TRBJ2-3,NA,TGTGCCAGCTCACCGGGACTCCCAGATACGCAGTATTTT,CASSPGLPDTQYF
NA,TRBV9,TRBJ2-7,NA,TGTGCCAGTTCCAGGGCAGCCAGCTCCTACGAGCAGTACTTC,CASSRAASSYEQYF
NA,TRBV2,TRBJ2-2,NA,TGTGCCAGCAGATGGACCCAGAACACCGGGGAGCTGTTTTTT,CASRWTQNTGELFF
NA,TRBV6-6,TRBJ1-1,NA,TGTGCCAGCAGTTACCCTAGGGGCAGGGGCACTGAAGCTTTCTTT,CASSYPRGRGTEAFF
NA,TRBV5-1,TRBJ2-3,TRBD2,TGCGCCAGCAGCGATAGCGGGAGGTCAGATACGCAGTATTTT,CASSDSGRSDTQYF
NA,TRBV7-9,TRBJ1-1,NA,TGTGCCAGCAGCGCAGTTCGCACTGAAGCTTTCTTT,CASSAVRTEAFF
NA,TRBV12-5,TRBJ1-3,NA,TGTGCTAGTGGTTCCGGGACGGGCTCTGGAAACACCATATATTTT,CASGSGTGSGNTIYF